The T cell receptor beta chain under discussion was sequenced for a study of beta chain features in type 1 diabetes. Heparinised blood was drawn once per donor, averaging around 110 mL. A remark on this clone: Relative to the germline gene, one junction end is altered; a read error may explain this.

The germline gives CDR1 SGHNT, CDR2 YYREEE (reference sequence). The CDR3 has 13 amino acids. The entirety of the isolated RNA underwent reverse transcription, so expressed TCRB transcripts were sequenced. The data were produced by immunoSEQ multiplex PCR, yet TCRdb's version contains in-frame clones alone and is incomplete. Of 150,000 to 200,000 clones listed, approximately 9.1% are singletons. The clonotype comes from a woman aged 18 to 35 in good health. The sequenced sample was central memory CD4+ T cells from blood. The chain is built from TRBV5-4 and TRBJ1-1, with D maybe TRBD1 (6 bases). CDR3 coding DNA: TGCGCCAGCAGCCAAGCGCAGGGGCGACAAGCTTTCTTT. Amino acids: CASSQAQGRQAFF.